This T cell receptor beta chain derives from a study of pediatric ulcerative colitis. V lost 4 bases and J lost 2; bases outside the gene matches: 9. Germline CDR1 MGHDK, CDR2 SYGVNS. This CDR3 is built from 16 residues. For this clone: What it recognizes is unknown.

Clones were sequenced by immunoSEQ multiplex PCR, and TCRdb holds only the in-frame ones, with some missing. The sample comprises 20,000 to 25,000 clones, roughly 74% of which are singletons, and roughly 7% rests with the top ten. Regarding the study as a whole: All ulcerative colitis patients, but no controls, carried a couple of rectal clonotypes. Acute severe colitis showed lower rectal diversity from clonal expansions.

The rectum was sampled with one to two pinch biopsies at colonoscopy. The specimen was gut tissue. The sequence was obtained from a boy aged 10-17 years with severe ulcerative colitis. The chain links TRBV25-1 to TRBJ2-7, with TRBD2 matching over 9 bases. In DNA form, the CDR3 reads TGTGCCAGCAGTGTATGGGTAGCGGGGGAGACCTACGAGCAGTACTTC. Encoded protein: CASSVWVAGETYEQYF.